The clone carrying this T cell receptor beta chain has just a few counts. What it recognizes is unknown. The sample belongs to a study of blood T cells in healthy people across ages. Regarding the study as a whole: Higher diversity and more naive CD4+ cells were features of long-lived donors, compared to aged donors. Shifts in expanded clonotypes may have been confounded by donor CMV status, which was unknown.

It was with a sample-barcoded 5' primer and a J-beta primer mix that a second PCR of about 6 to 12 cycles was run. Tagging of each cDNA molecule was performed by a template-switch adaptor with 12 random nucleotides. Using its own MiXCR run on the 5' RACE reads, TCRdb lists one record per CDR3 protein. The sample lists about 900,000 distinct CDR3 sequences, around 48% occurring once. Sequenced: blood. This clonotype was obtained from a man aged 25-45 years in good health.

Here the CDR3 DNA reads TGCGCCAGCAGCTTGGACGGGAACCTACTGAACACTGAAGCTTTCTTT. Translation: CASSLDGNLLNTEAFF. This rearrangement joins TRBV5-1 to TRBJ1-1; no clear D gene. The CDR3 is 16 residues long. The V end lost 0 bases, the J end lost 0 bases, and 12 bases lay between the germline ends. CDR1 is SGHRS and CDR2 is YFSETQ in the germline V gene.